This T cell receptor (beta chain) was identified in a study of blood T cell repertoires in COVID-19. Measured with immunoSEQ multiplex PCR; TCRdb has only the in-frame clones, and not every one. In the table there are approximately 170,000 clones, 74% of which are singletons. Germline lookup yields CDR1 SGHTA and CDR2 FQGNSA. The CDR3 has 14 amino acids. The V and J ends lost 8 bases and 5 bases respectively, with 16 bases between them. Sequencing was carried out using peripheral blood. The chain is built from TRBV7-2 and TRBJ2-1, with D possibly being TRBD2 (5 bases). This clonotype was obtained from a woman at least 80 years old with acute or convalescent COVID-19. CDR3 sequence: CASGRDWGNNEQFF. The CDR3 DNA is TGTGCCAGCGGCCGGGATTGGGGTAACAATGAGCAGTTCTTC.